This is a list of T cell receptor beta chains from one sample in a study of T cells after yellow fever vaccination. TCRdb used MiXCR to reprocess the 5' RACE reads, holding one entry per CDR3 protein. The repertoire holds around 47,000 distinct CDR3 sequences, with 6.5% to 8.5% as singletons. Sequencing used CD8+ T cells not binding an NS4B(214-222) dextramer, sorted from PBMCs, obtained 45 days after the yellow fever booster vaccination. These receptors originate from a man aged 25-45 years who received the YFV17D yellow fever vaccine. CDR3s include the opening cysteine and the closing phenylalanine or tryptophan. Each record gives: CDR3 DNA, CDR3 protein, D gene, J gene, V gene, clone size. A D gene is named only where the DNA matches it firmly. The size of a clone is reported for some rows only, either as once, few or many, or as a class for expanded clones.

cdr3_nt: TGCAGTGCTAGAGACCGGGGACTAGCGGGAGTCCACGAGCAGTACTTC
cdr3_aa: CSARDRGLAGVHEQYF
d_call: TRBD2
j_call: TRBJ2-7
v_call: TRBV20-1
clone_size: few

cdr3_nt: TGTGCCAGCAGCCAAGGGGAGGGGGCCCCCTCCTACGAGCAGTACTTC
cdr3_aa: CASSQGEGAPSYEQYF
d_call: .
j_call: TRBJ2-7
v_call: TRBV4-2
clone_size: medium-sized

cdr3_nt: TGTGCCAGCCTGCCGGGACTGATGTACAATGAGCAGTTCTTC
cdr3_aa: CASLPGLMYNEQFF
d_call: .
j_call: TRBJ2-1
v_call: TRBV5-8
clone_size: .

cdr3_nt: TGTGCCAGCACTTCGGACCCCTACGAGCAGTACTTC
cdr3_aa: CASTSDPYEQYF
d_call: .
j_call: TRBJ2-7
v_call: TRBV7-9
clone_size: many

cdr3_nt: TGTGCCAGCAGCTTGGACAGTTCCACCTACGAGCAGTACTTC
cdr3_aa: CASSLDSSTYEQYF
d_call: .
j_call: TRBJ2-7
v_call: TRBV6-1
clone_size: many

cdr3_nt: TGTGCCAGCAGCCAATCGGGGGACCCCTACGAGCAGTACTTC
cdr3_aa: CASSQSGDPYEQYF
d_call: .
j_call: TRBJ2-7
v_call: TRBV7-9
clone_size: many

cdr3_nt: TGTGCCAGCAGTTCGGGGACTAGCGGCCAAGAGACCCAGTACTTC
cdr3_aa: CASSSGTSGQETQYF
d_call: TRBD2
j_call: TRBJ2-5
v_call: TRBV27
clone_size: many

cdr3_nt: TGCAGCGTTAAGAGGCTTAATGAAAAACTGTTTTTT
cdr3_aa: CSVKRLNEKLFF
d_call: .
j_call: TRBJ1-4
v_call: TRBV29-1
clone_size: many

cdr3_nt: TGTGCCAGCAGCCAAGAGTCGGACGGCGAGACCCAGTACTTC
cdr3_aa: CASSQESDGETQYF
d_call: .
j_call: TRBJ2-5
v_call: TRBV3-1
clone_size: many

cdr3_nt: TGTGCCAGCAGCTCCGACCCGCTAGCGGAAACCAACAGCACAGATGCGCAGTATTTT
cdr3_aa: CASSSDPLAETNSTDAQYF
d_call: TRBD2
j_call: TRBJ2-3
v_call: TRBV11-2
clone_size: .

cdr3_nt: TGTGCCAGCAGCTTCCGAGCGGGAGGGGCAGATACGCAGTATTTT
cdr3_aa: CASSFRAGGADTQYF
d_call: TRBD2
j_call: TRBJ2-3
v_call: TRBV7-2
clone_size: many

cdr3_nt: TGCGCCAGCAGCCAAGATTTCGGGGAGTTCAAGGGGAATGAGCAGTTCTTC
cdr3_aa: CASSQDFGEFKGNEQFF
d_call: .
j_call: TRBJ2-1
v_call: TRBV4-3
clone_size: few

cdr3_nt: TGTGCCAGCAGCCAAGAGTATTTCAAGGGGCCCGAGACCCAGTACTTC
cdr3_aa: CASSQEYFKGPETQYF
d_call: .
j_call: TRBJ2-5
v_call: TRBV4-2
clone_size: many

cdr3_nt: TGCAGTGCTAGAGATAGTATAAGGGATACGCAGTATTTT
cdr3_aa: CSARDSIRDTQYF
d_call: .
j_call: TRBJ2-3
v_call: TRBV20-1
clone_size: many

cdr3_nt: TGTGCCAGCGGCTCGTCTAGCAATGCGCTGTATACGCAGTATTTT
cdr3_aa: CASGSSSNALYTQYF
d_call: .
j_call: TRBJ2-3
v_call: TRBV7-2
clone_size: .

cdr3_nt: TGCAGTGCTAGTGGGACGAGGCAGGGCCAGGAAGAGCAGTACTTC
cdr3_aa: CSASGTRQGQEEQYF
d_call: .
j_call: TRBJ2-7
v_call: TRBV20-1
clone_size: .

cdr3_nt: TGTGCCAGCAACCAGTACGGTGTCGGTGAGCAGTTCTTC
cdr3_aa: CASNQYGVGEQFF
d_call: .
j_call: TRBJ2-1
v_call: TRBV2
clone_size: many

cdr3_nt: TGTGCCAGCAGCTTAGGGCAGGGGGCCACTGAAGCTTTCTTT
cdr3_aa: CASSLGQGATEAFF
d_call: TRBD1
j_call: TRBJ1-1
v_call: TRBV7-9
clone_size: many

cdr3_nt: TGCGCCAGCAGCCAAGATAGTCCGGCCTACAATGAGCAGTTCTTC
cdr3_aa: CASSQDSPAYNEQFF
d_call: .
j_call: TRBJ2-1
v_call: TRBV4-3
clone_size: many

cdr3_nt: TGTGCCAGCAGTTATAGAGGGACAGGGGAACGCAATGAGCAGTTCTTC
cdr3_aa: CASSYRGTGERNEQFF
d_call: TRBD1
j_call: TRBJ2-1
v_call: TRBV6-5
clone_size: medium-sized

cdr3_nt: TGTGCCAGCAGTGAACGTGAACTAGCGGACTTCTACGAGCAGTACTTC
cdr3_aa: CASSERELADFYEQYF
d_call: TRBD2
j_call: TRBJ2-7
v_call: TRBV6-1
clone_size: few

cdr3_nt: TGCAGCGTTGGAGCAGCGGGAGGGCCGTACGAGCAGTACTTC
cdr3_aa: CSVGAAGGPYEQYF
d_call: TRBD2
j_call: TRBJ2-7
v_call: TRBV29-1
clone_size: many

cdr3_nt: TGTGCCAGCAGCCCCGGGCCCCTGGGAGATACGCAGTATTTT
cdr3_aa: CASSPGPLGDTQYF
d_call: .
j_call: TRBJ2-3
v_call: TRBV7-2
clone_size: few

cdr3_nt: TGTGCCAGCAGTTTGGAATTTAATTCACCCCTCCACTTT
cdr3_aa: CASSLEFNSPLHF
d_call: .
j_call: TRBJ1-6
v_call: TRBV25-1
clone_size: many

cdr3_nt: TGTGCCAGCAGGACCCCCGGGCAGGGGTTGGACATTCAGTACTTC
cdr3_aa: CASRTPGQGLDIQYF
d_call: .
j_call: TRBJ2-4
v_call: TRBV2
clone_size: many

cdr3_nt: TGTGCCAGTAGTACCAATAGCGGGAGTTACAATGAGCAGTTCTTC
cdr3_aa: CASSTNSGSYNEQFF
d_call: TRBD2
j_call: TRBJ2-1
v_call: TRBV19
clone_size: many

cdr3_nt: TGTGCCAGCAGTACTACGACAGGGGGCGATGAGACCCAGTACTTC
cdr3_aa: CASSTTTGGDETQYF
d_call: TRBD1
j_call: TRBJ2-5
v_call: TRBV6-2/TRBV6-3
clone_size: many

cdr3_nt: TGTGCCAGCAGCTCCGGGACAGGGGGCTACGAGCAGTACTTC
cdr3_aa: CASSSGTGGYEQYF
d_call: TRBD1
j_call: TRBJ2-7
v_call: TRBV11-2
clone_size: many

cdr3_nt: TGTGCCAGCAGTGGAGGGGGCGCCAATGGCTACACCTTC
cdr3_aa: CASSGGGANGYTF
d_call: TRBD1
j_call: TRBJ1-2
v_call: TRBV2
clone_size: many

cdr3_nt: TGTGCCAGCAGTGATACCGGGTCCGCTGAAGAGACCCAGTACTTC
cdr3_aa: CASSDTGSAEETQYF
d_call: .
j_call: TRBJ2-5
v_call: TRBV6-1
clone_size: many